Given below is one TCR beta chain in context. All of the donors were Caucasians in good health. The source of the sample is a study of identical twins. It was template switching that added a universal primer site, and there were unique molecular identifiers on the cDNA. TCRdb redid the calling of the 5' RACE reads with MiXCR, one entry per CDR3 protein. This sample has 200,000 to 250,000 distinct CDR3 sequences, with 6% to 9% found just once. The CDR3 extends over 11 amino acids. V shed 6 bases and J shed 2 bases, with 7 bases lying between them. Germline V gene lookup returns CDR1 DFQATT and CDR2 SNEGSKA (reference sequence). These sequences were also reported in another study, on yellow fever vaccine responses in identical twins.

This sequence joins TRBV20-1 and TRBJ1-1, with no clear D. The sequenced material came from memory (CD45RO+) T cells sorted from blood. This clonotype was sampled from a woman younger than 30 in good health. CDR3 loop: CSAAPNTEAFF. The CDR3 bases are TGCAGTGCAGCACCCAACACTGAAGCTTTCTTT.